This TCR beta chain was identified during a study of T cells in Graves' hyperthyroidism and ophthalmopathy. CDR1 LGHDT and CDR2 YNNKEL come from the germline V gene (reference sequence). This CDR3 comprises 13 residues. The V gene lost 4 bases and the J gene lost 6 bases, with 10 bases spanning the gap. Researchers amplified the TCR beta CDR3 regions from RNA transcripts. The HTBI primer set served for first-round RT-PCR of the TCR CDR3. TCRdb recomputed calls from the multiplex PCR reads with MiXCR, one row per CDR3 protein. The table includes 160,000 or so distinct CDR3 sequences, about a tenth detected once. At least ten counts were recorded for this clonotype. Clinicians diagnosed patients from clinical symptoms, serum thyroxine and TRAb, thyroid ultrasound and orbital computed tomography. Sampled blood dates from first hyperthyroidism diagnosis, and it precedes any ophthalmopathy symptoms. Isolation of PBMCs was performed on 8.5 to 10 ml fresh peripheral blood.

This receptor was obtained from a woman younger than 30 with Graves' hyperthyroidism that later progressed to Graves' ophthalmopathy. V is TRBV3-1 and J is TRBJ1-5; a possible D gene is TRBD1 (5 bases). The material sequenced was blood. In nucleotides, the CDR3 is TGTGCCAGCAGCCCGGGGACGGCTCAGCCCCAGCATTTT. Translation: CASSPGTAQPQHF.